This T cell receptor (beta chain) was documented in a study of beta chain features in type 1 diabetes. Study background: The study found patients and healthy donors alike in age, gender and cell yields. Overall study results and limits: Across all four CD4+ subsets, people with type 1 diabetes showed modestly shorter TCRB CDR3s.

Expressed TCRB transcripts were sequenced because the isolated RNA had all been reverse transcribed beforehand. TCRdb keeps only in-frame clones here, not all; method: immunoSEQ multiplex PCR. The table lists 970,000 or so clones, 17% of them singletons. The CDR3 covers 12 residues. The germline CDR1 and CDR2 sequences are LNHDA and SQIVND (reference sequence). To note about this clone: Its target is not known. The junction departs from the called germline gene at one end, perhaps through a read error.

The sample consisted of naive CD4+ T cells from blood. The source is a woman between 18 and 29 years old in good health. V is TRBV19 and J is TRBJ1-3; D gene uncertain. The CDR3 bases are TGTGCCAGCAGTAACTCTGGAAACACCATATATTTT. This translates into CASSNSGNTIYF.